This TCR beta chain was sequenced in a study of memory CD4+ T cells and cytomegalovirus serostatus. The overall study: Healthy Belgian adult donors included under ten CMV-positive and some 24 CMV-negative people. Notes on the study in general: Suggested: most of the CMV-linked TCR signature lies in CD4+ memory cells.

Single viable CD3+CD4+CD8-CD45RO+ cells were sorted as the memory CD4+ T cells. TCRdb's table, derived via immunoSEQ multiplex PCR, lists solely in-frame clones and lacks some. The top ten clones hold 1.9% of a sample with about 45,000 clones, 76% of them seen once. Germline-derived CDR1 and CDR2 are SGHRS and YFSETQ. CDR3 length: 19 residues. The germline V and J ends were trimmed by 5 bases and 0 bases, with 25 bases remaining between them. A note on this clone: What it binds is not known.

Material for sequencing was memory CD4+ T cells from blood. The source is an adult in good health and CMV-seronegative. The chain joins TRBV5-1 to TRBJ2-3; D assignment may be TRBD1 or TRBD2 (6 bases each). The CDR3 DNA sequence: TGCGCCAGCAGTTGGGGCGGGACAAGCCCTCAAGGTAGCACAGATACGCAGTATTTT. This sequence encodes CASSWGGTSPQGSTDTQYF.